Each of the 32 T cell receptor beta chains below was sequenced from the same sample in a study of radiation and T cells in renal cell carcinoma. Measured with immunoSEQ multiplex PCR; TCRdb has only the in-frame clones, and not every one. The data contain some 120,000 clones, about 88% of them singletons. Time point meaning: blood 2 weeks post-SBRT. Stated treatment: 15 Gy SBRT to primary tumor, nephrectomy 4 weeks later. The input for sequencing was blood, taken from a patient whose treatment included radiotherapy and nephrectomy. The receptors shown here come from a woman aged 70-85 years with renal cell carcinoma.

Only a few counts were recorded for this clone. The chain uses TRBV6-5 and TRBJ1-1; 10 nucleotides match TRBD1. This CDR3 is built from 14 residues. J lost 5 bases, V lost 6 bases, and 6 bases had no gene match. Looked up from germline, CDR1 is MNHEY and CDR2 is SVGAGI. Here the CDR3 DNA reads TGTGCCAGCAGCTCGGGACAGGGGCGGACTGAAGCTTTCTTT. It is translated as CASSSGQGRTEAFF.

This chain connects TRBV4-2 to TRBJ2-7; TRBD1 agrees at 9 bases. V gave up 4 bases and J gave up 6 bases; unmatched junction bases: 19. This CDR3 comprises 18 residues. Germline values: CDR1 LGHNA, CDR2 YNFKEQ. The CDR3 coding sequence is TGTGCCAGCAGCCGGAACAGGGGGCAACCCCACCTACGGAGCGAGCAGTACTTC. This codes for CASSRNRGQPHLRSEQYF.

The chain uses TRBV6-6 and TRBJ2-7, with 9 bases matching TRBD1. This CDR3 has 12 amino acids. The germline CDR1 and CDR2 sequences are MNHNY and SVGAGI (reference sequence). V was pared by 4 bases and J by 7 bases, with 2 bases of the junction left unmatched. CDR3: CASSSTGGEQYF. Written as DNA, the CDR3 is TGTGCCAGCAGTTCGACAGGGGGAGAGCAGTACTTC.

The chain joins TRBV7-2 to TRBJ2-3, with 8 bases lining up with TRBD2. The CDR3 has 15 residues. The junction had 2 bases not matched to a gene; V was cut back by 3 bases and J by 0 bases. Germline-derived CDR1 and CDR2 are SGHTA and FQGNSA. The CDR3 is CASSFLAGSTDTQYF. The CDR3 nucleotides read TGTGCCAGCAGCTTCTTAGCGGGGAGCACAGATACGCAGTATTTT.

This clone was seen a handful of times. J is TRBJ2-2 and V is TRBV11-1; D remains ambiguous. The length of the CDR3 is 13 residues. V was pared by 5 bases and J by 9 bases, with 13 bases between. From germline, CDR1 is SGHAT and CDR2 FQDESV (reference sequence). Here the CDR3 reads CASSPRLNRELFF. The CDR3 bases are TGTGCCAGCAGCCCTCGACTGAACCGGGAGCTGTTTTTT. The full variable domain, in which reference TRBV11-1 and TRBJ2-2 provide the parts outside the CDR3, is EAEVAQSPRYKITEKSQAVAFWCDPISGHATLYWYRQILGQGPELLVQFQDESVVDDSQLPKDRFSAERLKGVDSTLKIQPAELGDSAMYLCASSPRLNRELFFGEGSRLTVL.

This clone was found a few times. This chain connects TRBV7-9 to TRBJ1-5, with D unresolved. In germline, CDR1 is SEHNR, CDR2 FQNEAQ (reference sequence). Trimming stripped 5 bases from V and 4 bases from J, with 9 bases between. This CDR3 comprises 13 residues. CDR3 region: CASSPFENQPQHF. CDR3 nucleotide sequence: TGTGCCAGCAGCCCCTTTGAGAATCAGCCCCAGCATTTT.

The CDR3 sequence is CASSQVDRGSGANVLTF. The CDR3 DNA is TGTGCCAGCAGCCAAGTGGACAGGGGATCTGGGGCCAACGTCCTGACTTTC. This sequence joins TRBV4-2 and TRBJ2-6, with 9 nucleotides matching TRBD1. The CDR3 has 17 amino acids. V lost 1 base to trimming and J lost 1 base; unmatched junction nucleotides: 2. From germline, CDR1 is LGHNA and CDR2 YNFKEQ.

The chain combines TRBV30 with TRBJ2-1, with 11 bases identical to TRBD1. Germline lookup yields CDR1 GTSNPN and CDR2 SVGIG (reference sequence). The CDR3 has 15 residues. V was pared by 0 bases and J by 7 bases, with 5 bases of the junction left unmatched. The CDR3 sequence: CAWSVGTGGVNEQFF. CDR3 coding DNA: TGTGCCTGGAGTGTCGGGACAGGGGGGGTGAATGAGCAGTTCTTC. Together with reference TRBV30 and TRBJ2-1, the CDR3 gives the full variable domain: SQTIHQWPATLVQPVGSPLSLECTVEGTSNPNLYWYRQAAGRGLQLLFYSVGIGQISSEVPQNLSASRPQDRQFILSSKKLLLSDSGFYLCAWSVGTGGVNEQFFGPGTRLTVL.

A few counts support this clone. DNA for the CDR3: TGTGCCAGTAGTATAAAGGGAGCGGGAGATCAGCCCCAGCATTTT. This sequence encodes CASSIKGAGDQPQHF. The gene calls are TRBV19 and TRBJ1-5; unclear D gene. V was cut by 2 bases and J by 5 bases, with 13 bases left in between. The CDR3 spans 15 residues. Per the germline V gene, CDR1 is LNHDA and CDR2 is SQIVND (reference sequence).

Regarding this clone: Germline is not matched at one junction end, which may reflect a read error. The chain couples TRBV20-1 to TRBJ1-3; the D is unclear. The germline gives CDR1 DFQATT, CDR2 SNEGSKA (reference sequence). The CDR3 runs 11 residues. The CDR3 loop is CSARAGNTIYF. DNA of the CDR3: TGCAGTGCAAGAGCAGGAAACACCATATATTTT.

This chain links TRBV28 with TRBJ2-7; the D is unclear. The CDR3 spans 12 residues. Between the trimmed V and J ends, which lost 2 bases and 4 bases, there was a span of 6 bases. Germline V gene data show CDR1 as MDHEN and CDR2 as SYDVKM. CDR3: CASSLAVYEQYF. DNA for the CDR3: TGTGCCAGCAGTTTAGCAGTTTACGAGCAGTACTTC.

This clone was counted between two and nine times. The chain joins TRBV6-1 to TRBJ1-2; 7 positions match TRBD1. The germline V gene has CDR1 MNHNS and CDR2 SASEGT. Trimming took 2 bases from V and 8 from J; bases not matched to a gene: 5. The CDR3 sequence is 13 residues long. CDR3 DNA sequence: TGTGCCAGCAGTGAACCCAGGGGGAAAGGCTACACCTTC. Translating it yields CASSEPRGKGYTF.

This clone has just one count. This chain connects TRBV12-5 to TRBJ2-1; D is possibly TRBD1 or TRBD2 (5 bases each). CDR3 size: 12 residues. V shed 2 bases and J shed 8 bases, with 7 bases lying between them. The germline gives CDR1 LGHNT, CDR2 FRNRAP. As DNA, the CDR3 is TGTGCTAGTGGTTTGAGAGGGGATGAGCAGTTCTTC. This gives the protein CASGLRGDEQFF.

The gene calls are TRBV5-6 and TRBJ2-7; D is uncertain. The CDR3 contains 15 residues. V was pared by 0 bases and J by 0 bases, with 10 bases between. The germline CDR1 and CDR2 sequences are SGHDT and YYEEEE. The CDR3, as DNA: TGTGCCAGCAGCTTGGTCCCCGCGACCTCCTACGAGCAGTACTTC. The encoded protein is CASSLVPATSYEQYF. Complete variable domain (other parts from reference TRBV5-6 and TRBJ2-7): DAGVTQSPTHLIKTRGQQVTLRCSPKSGHDTVSWYQQALGQGPQFIFQYYEEEERQRGNFPDRFSGHQFPNYSSELNVNALLLGDSALYLCASSLVPATSYEQYFGPGTRLTVT.

The genes are TRBV5-4 and TRBJ1-2; no clear D gene. CDR3 length: 15 amino acids. CDR1 and CDR2 (germline): SGHNT, YYREEE (reference sequence). V was clipped by 2 bases and J by 1 base, with 12 bases between them. The CDR3 DNA sequence: TGTGCCAGCAGCTTTAGGTCAGATAGTAACTATGGCTACACCTTC. Its protein is CASSFRSDSNYGYTF.

The chain combines TRBV9 with TRBJ2-3; the D gene is possibly TRBD2 (5 bases). Trimming removed 0 bases from V and 3 bases from J, with 11 bases in between. Germline V gene sequence: CDR1 SGDLS, CDR2 YYNGEE. This CDR3 comprises 15 residues. The chain's CDR3 is CASSVVPGMTDTQYF. DNA of the CDR3: TGTGCCAGCAGCGTAGTTCCGGGGATGACAGATACGCAGTATTTT.

The CDR3 coding sequence is TGTGCCAGCTCACCCGCCGGGCTTACGAACACTGAAGCTTTCTTT. This translates into CASSPAGLTNTEAFF. This chain uses TRBV18 with TRBJ1-1; D call uncertain. Trimming removed 3 bases at V and 1 base at J, with 12 bases between. CDR3 length: 15 residues. Germline V CDR1 and CDR2: KGHSH, LQKENI.

This chain joins TRBV23-1 and TRBJ2-7, with D possibly matching TRBD1 (5 bases). TRBV23-1 is designated an ORF whose function remains uncertain. Trimming shortened V by 0 bases and J by 6 bases, and 15 bases separated the two germline ends. CDR3 size: 15 residues. The CDR3 loop is CASSQSPGSGCEQYF. CDR3 in DNA: TGCGCCAGCAGTCAATCCCCCGGGTCAGGGTGCGAGCAGTACTTC.

The chain carries TRBV6-1 and TRBJ1-4, with a tentative D call TRBD1 (6 bases). The CDR3 extends over 15 amino acids. Deletions cut 5 bases from V and 1 base from J, with 11 bases between. Per the germline V gene, CDR1 is MNHNS and CDR2 is SASEGT. CDR3 region: CASSSQGRTNEKLFF. As DNA, the CDR3 is TGTGCCAGCAGTTCCCAGGGGCGAACTAATGAAAAACTGTTTTTT.

The chain combines TRBV7-2 with TRBJ2-1; 10 bases map to TRBD2. The CDR3 length is 16 residues. From germline, CDR1 is SGHTA and CDR2 FQGNSA. V trimming: 5 bases; J trimming: 3 bases; junction bases outside the gene matches: 7. CDR3 in amino acids: CASSEELAGYYNEQFF. In nucleotides, the CDR3 is TGTGCCAGCAGCGAGGAACTAGCGGGGTACTACAATGAGCAGTTCTTC.

This clone was observed once. The rearrangement links TRBV7-8 to TRBJ2-1; TRBD2 aligns across 10 bases. Germline V gene lookup returns CDR1 SGHVS and CDR2 FQNEAQ. There are 15 residues in the CDR3. V trimming: 5 bases; J trimming: 7 bases; junction bases outside the gene matches: 8. CDR3: CASSPGLALRNEQFF. The CDR3 region has the DNA TGTGCCAGCAGCCCGGGACTAGCGTTGAGAAATGAGCAGTTCTTC.

The chain uses TRBV6-4 and TRBJ2-3; D not resolved. Trimming stripped 2 bases from V and 3 bases from J, with 6 bases between. Germline V gene sequence: CDR1 MRHNA, CDR2 SNTAGT. The CDR3 totals 13 residues. CDR3 sequence (DNA): TGTGCCAGCAGTGACAGGGCTACAGATACGCAGTATTTT. This encodes CASSDRATDTQYF.

The chain has TRBV9 and TRBJ1-2; no reliable D call. Trimming shortened V by 4 bases and J by 2 bases, and 15 bases separated the two germline ends. This CDR3 contains 15 residues. In germline, CDR1 is SGDLS, CDR2 YYNGEE. CDR3: CASSSGKGVNYGYTF. The DNA for the CDR3 is TGTGCCAGCAGCTCTGGAAAGGGAGTAAACTATGGCTACACCTTC.

In DNA, the CDR3 is TGCGCCAGCAGTCGGCAGGATAATGAAAAACTGTTTTTT. Protein product: CASSRQDNEKLFF. The chain couples TRBV5-1 to TRBJ1-4; unclear D gene. This CDR3 contains 13 residues. Per germline, CDR1 SGHRS and CDR2 YFSETQ. V was shortened by 5 bases and J by 4 bases, with 9 bases between the two germline ends.

The chain employs TRBV7-9 and TRBJ1-5; D may be TRBD1 (5 bases). Trimming removed 5 bases from V and 5 bases from J, with 10 bases in between. CDR1 is SEHNR, CDR2 FQNEAQ, per germline (reference sequence). The CDR3 sequence is 13 residues long. Written as DNA, the CDR3 is TGTGCCAGCAGCCCAGGGACCCATCAGCCCCAGCATTTT. Its protein product is CASSPGTHQPQHF.

The chain's CDR3 is CASSSVDSFYNEQFF. The CDR3 nucleotides are TGTGCCAGCAGCTCCGTGGACTCGTTCTACAATGAGCAGTTCTTC. This chain connects TRBV7-3 to TRBJ2-1; weak D call: TRBD2 (5 bases). The CDR3 is 15 amino acids. Germline loops: CDR1 SGHTA, CDR2 FQGTGA. V lost 4 bases and J 3 bases, leaving 13 bases between the germline ends.

The sample holds one count of this clone. J is TRBJ2-3 and V is TRBV6-1; no definite D call. The CDR3 covers 15 residues. The V end lost 1 base, the J end lost 1 base, and 9 bases lay between the germline ends. The V gene's germline CDR1 is MNHNS and CDR2 SASEGT. This CDR3 is CASSEGFPGTDTQYF. The CDR3 nucleotides are TGTGCCAGCAGTGAAGGCTTTCCTGGCACAGATACGCAGTATTTT.

The V gene is TRBV7-8, the J gene TRBJ2-2; 7 nucleotides agree with TRBD1. V shed 5 bases and J 6 bases; nucleotides not matched to a gene: 6. Germline V gene data show CDR1 as SGHVS and CDR2 as FQNEAQ. The CDR3 runs 14 residues. The CDR3 bases are TGTGCCAGCAGCGTACAGGGGACGGCCGGGGAGCTGTTTTTT. It specifies CASSVQGTAGELFF.

This clone has just a few counts. This chain joins TRBV19 and TRBJ2-1, with D possibly being TRBD1 (6 bases). The V end was cut by 3 bases, the J end by 4 bases, with 13 bases between. There are 15 residues in the CDR3. Germline V gene data show CDR1 as LNHDA and CDR2 as SQIVND (reference sequence). The CDR3 protein is CASSIWGRGYNEQFF. CDR3 in DNA: TGTGCCAGTAGTATCTGGGGCAGGGGTTACAATGAGCAGTTCTTC.

The rearrangement joins TRBV29-1 to TRBJ2-3; the match to TRBD2 covers 13 bases. V lost 7 bases, J lost 2 bases, and 6 bases stayed unmatched. CDR3 length: 15 amino acids. CDR1 SQVTM and CDR2 ANQGSEA come from the germline V gene. This CDR3 reads CSARLAGGNTDTQYF. CDR3 nucleotides: TGCAGCGCGAGACTAGCGGGGGGTAACACAGATACGCAGTATTTT.

This chain uses TRBV5-1 with TRBJ2-2; 9 bases align to TRBD2. CDR3 length: 15 amino acids. The V gene end was trimmed by 5 bases and the J gene end by 0 bases; junction bases not matched to a gene: 2. Germline V gene data show CDR1 as SGHRS and CDR2 as YFSETQ. The CDR3 region is CASRRGGSNTGELFF. The CDR3 DNA sequence: TGCGCCAGCAGGCGGGGGGGCTCGAACACCGGGGAGCTGTTTTTT. Using reference TRBV5-1 and TRBJ2-2 for the parts outside the CDR3, the full variable domain is KAGVTQTPRYLIKTRGQQVTLSCSPISGHRSVSWYQQTPGQGLQFLFEYFSETQRNKGNFPGRFSGRQFSNSRSEMNVSTLELGDSALYLCASRRGGSNTGELFFGEGSRLTVL.

The V call is TRBV7-8, the J call TRBJ2-7; the match to TRBD1 covers 7 bases. J lost 2 bases, V lost 5 bases, and 6 bases had no gene match. Germline lookup yields CDR1 SGHVS and CDR2 FQNEAQ. The CDR3 spans 14 residues. The CDR3 region has the DNA TGTGCCAGCAGCCCGCCGAGGGGGCCCTACGAGCAGTACTTC. Translating it yields CASSPPRGPYEQYF.